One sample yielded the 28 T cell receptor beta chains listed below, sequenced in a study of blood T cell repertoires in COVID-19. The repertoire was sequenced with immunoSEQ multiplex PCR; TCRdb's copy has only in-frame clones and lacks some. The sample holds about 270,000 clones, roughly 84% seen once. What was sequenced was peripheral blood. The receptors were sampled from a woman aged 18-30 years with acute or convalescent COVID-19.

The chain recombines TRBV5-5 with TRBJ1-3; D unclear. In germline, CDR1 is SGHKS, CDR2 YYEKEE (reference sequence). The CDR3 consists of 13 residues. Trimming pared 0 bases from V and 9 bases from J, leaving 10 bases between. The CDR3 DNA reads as TGTGCCAGCAGCTTGGGATGGGGAGGCACCATATATTTT. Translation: CASSLGWGGTIYF. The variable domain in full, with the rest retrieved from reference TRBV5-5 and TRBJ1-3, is DAGVTQSPTHLIKTRGQQVTLRCSPISGHKSVSWYQQVLGQGPQFIFQYYEKEERGRGNFPDRFSARQFPNYSSELNVNALLLGDSALYLCASSLGWGGTIYFGEGSWLTVV.

The CDR3 DNA sequence: TGTGCCAGCAGACAGGGGGACTATGGCTACACCTTC. Its translation: CASRQGDYGYTF. V gene TRBV28 combines with J gene TRBJ1-2; 8 nucleotides line up with TRBD1. The length of the CDR3 is 12 residues. The germline gives CDR1 MDHEN, CDR2 SYDVKM. Trimming at V came to 6 bases and at J to 3 bases, leaving 0 bases not matched to a gene.

The CDR3 DNA follows: TGCAGCGTTGACGTACCGACAGTAGAGACCCAGTACTTC. Translating gives CSVDVPTVETQYF. This chain links TRBV29-1 with TRBJ2-5; tentative D call: TRBD1 (5 bases). The CDR3 is 13 residues long. The germline CDR1 and CDR2 sequences are SQVTM and ANQGSEA. V lost 3 bases and J 4 bases, leaving 12 bases between the germline ends.

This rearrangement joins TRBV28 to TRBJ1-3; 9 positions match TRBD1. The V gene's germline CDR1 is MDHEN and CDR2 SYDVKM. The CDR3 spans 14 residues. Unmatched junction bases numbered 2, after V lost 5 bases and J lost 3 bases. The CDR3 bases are TGTGCCAGCAGTCGGACAGGGGTTGGAAACACCATATATTTT. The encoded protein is CASSRTGVGNTIYF.

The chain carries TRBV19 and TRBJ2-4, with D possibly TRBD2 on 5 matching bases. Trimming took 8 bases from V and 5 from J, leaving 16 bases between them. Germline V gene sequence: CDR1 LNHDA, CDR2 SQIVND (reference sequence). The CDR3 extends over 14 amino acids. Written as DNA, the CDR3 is TGTGCCAGTCTTCCTGGAGGAGGCGAAAACATTCAGTACTTC. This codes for CASLPGGGENIQYF. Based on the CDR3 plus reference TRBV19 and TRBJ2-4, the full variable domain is DGGITQSPKYLFRKEGQNVTLSCEQNLNHDAMYWYRQDPGQGLRLIYYSQIVNDFQKGDIAEGYSVSREKKESFPLTVTSAQKNPTAFYLCASLPGGGENIQYFGAGTRLSVL.

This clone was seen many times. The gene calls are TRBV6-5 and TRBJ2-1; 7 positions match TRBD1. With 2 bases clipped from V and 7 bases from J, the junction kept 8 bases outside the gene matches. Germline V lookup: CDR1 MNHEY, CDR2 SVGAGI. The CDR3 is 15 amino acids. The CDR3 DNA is TGTGCCAGCAGTTACGAAGGGGGCAGTAGAAATGAGCAGTTCTTC. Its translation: CASSYEGGSRNEQFF.

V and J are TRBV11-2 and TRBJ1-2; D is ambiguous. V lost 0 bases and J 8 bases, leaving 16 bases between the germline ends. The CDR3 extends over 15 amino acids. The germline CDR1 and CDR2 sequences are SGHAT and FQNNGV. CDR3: CASSLDGGPGWGYTF. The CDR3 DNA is TGTGCCAGCAGCTTAGATGGCGGGCCGGGTTGGGGCTACACCTTC.

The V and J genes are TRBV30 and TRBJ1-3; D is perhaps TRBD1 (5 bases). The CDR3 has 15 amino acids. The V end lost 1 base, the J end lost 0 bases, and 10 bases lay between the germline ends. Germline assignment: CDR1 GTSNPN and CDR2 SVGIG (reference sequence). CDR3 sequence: CAWSGDSFSGNTIYF. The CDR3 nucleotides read TGTGCCTGGAGTGGCGACAGTTTCTCTGGAAACACCATATATTTT.

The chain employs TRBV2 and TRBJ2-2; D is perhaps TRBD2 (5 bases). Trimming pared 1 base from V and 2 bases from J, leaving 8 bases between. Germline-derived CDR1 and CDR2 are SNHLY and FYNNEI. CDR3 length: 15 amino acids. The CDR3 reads CASSEGLLNTGELFF. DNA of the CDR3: TGTGCCAGCAGTGAAGGACTACTAAACACCGGGGAGCTGTTTTTT.

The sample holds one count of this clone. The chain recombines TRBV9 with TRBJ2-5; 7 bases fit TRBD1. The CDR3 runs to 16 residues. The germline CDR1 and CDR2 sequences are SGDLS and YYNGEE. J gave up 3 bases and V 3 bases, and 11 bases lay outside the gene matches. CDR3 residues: CASSGSPGTVKETQYF. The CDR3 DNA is TGTGCCAGCAGCGGCAGTCCCGGGACAGTGAAAGAGACCCAGTACTTC.

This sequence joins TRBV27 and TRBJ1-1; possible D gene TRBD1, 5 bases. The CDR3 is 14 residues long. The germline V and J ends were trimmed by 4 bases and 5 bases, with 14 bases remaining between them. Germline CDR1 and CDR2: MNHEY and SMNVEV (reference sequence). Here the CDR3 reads CASSSLGLGTEAFF. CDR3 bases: TGTGCCAGCAGTTCTCTGGGGCTGGGGACTGAAGCTTTCTTT.

The DNA of the CDR3 is TGTGGGACTAGGAGACAGTTACAAGAGACCCAGTACTTC. Amino acids: CGTRRQLQETQYF. The V call is TRBV27, the J call TRBJ2-5; 7 bases match TRBD2. CDR3 length: 13 residues. Germline V gene sequence: CDR1 MNHEY, CDR2 SMNVEV (reference sequence).

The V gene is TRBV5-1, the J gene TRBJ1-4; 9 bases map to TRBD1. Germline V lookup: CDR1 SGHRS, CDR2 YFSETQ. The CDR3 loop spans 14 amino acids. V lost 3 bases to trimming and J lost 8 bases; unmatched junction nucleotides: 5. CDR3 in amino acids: CASSSGTGREKLFF. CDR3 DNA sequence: TGCGCCAGCAGCTCCGGGACAGGGCGCGAAAAACTGTTTTTT.

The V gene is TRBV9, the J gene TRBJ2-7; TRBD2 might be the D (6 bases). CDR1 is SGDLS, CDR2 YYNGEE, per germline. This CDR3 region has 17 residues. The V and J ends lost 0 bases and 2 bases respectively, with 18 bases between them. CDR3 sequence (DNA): TGTGCCAGCAGCGTAGGGTTCAGGTCGACTAGTCCCTACGAGCAGTACTTC. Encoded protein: CASSVGFRSTSPYEQYF.

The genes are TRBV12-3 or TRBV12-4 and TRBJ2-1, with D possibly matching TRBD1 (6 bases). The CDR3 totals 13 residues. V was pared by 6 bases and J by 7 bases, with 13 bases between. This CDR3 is CASSPGDRNEQFF. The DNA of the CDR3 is TGTGCCAGCAGCCCAGGGGATAGGAATGAGCAGTTCTTC.

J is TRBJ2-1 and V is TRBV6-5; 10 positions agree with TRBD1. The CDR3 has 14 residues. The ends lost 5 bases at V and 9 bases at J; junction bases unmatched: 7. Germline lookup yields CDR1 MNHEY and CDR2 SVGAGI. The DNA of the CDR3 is TGTGCCAGCAGTCGGACAGGGGGTTGGGGTGAGCAGTTCTTC. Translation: CASSRTGGWGEQFF.

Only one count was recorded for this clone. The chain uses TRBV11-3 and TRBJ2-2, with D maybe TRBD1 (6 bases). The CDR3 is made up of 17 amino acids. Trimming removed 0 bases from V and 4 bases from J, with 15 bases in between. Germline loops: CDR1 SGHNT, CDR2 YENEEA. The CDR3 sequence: CASSLDPPGTTTGELFF. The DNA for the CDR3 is TGTGCCAGCAGCTTAGATCCGCCCGGGACAACCACCGGGGAGCTGTTTTTT.

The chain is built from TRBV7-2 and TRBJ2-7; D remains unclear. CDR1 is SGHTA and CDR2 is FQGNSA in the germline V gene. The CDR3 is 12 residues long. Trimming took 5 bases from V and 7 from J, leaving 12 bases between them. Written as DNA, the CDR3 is TGTGCCAGCAGCCCCTCCGCGGTTGAGCAGTACTTC. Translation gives CASSPSAVEQYF.

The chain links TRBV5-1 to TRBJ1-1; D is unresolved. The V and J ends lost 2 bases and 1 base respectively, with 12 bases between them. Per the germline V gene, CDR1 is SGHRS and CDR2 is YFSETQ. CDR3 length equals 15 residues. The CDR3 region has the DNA TGCGCCAGCAGCTTTTTTTCAGGAGGGAACACTGAAGCTTTCTTT. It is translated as CASSFFSGGNTEAFF.

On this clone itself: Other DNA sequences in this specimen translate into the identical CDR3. The CDR3 sequence is CSASNEKLFF. DNA for the CDR3: TGCAGTGCTTCGAATGAAAAACTGTTTTTT. The chain is built from TRBV20-1 and TRBJ1-4; no clear D. CDR1 is DFQATT, CDR2 SNEGSKA, per germline (reference sequence). The V end lost 5 bases, the J end lost 5 bases, and 3 bases lay between the germline ends. The CDR3 length is 10 residues.

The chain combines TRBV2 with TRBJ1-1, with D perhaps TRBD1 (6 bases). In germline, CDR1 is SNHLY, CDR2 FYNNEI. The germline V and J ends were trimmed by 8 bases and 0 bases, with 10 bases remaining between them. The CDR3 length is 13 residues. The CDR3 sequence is CASGRGLNTEAFF. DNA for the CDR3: TGTGCCAGCGGCAGGGGATTGAACACTGAAGCTTTCTTT.

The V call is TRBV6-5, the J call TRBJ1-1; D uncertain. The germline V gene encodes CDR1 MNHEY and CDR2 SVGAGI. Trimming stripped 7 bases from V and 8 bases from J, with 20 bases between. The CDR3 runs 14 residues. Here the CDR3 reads CASTQDGGRKEAFF. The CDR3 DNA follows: TGTGCCAGCACCCAGGACGGAGGGAGGAAAGAAGCTTTCTTT.

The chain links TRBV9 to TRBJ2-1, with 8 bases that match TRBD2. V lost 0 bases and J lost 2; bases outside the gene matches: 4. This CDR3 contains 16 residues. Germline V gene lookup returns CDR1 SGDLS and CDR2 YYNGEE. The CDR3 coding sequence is TGTGCCAGCAGCGTAGGAGCGGGAGACCCCTACAATGAGCAGTTCTTC. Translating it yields CASSVGAGDPYNEQFF.

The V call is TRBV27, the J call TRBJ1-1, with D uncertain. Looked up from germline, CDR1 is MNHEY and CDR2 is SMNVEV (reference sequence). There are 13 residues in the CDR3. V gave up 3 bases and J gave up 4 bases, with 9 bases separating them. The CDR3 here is CASSFVRGTEAFF. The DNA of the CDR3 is TGTGCCAGCAGTTTTGTGCGAGGCACTGAAGCTTTCTTT.

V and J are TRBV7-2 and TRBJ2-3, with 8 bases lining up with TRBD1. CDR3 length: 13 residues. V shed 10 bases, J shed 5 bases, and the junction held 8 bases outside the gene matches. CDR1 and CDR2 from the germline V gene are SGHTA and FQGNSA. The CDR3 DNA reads TGTGCCATCGGACAGGGCCTTGGAGATACGCAGTATTTT. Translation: CAIGQGLGDTQYF.

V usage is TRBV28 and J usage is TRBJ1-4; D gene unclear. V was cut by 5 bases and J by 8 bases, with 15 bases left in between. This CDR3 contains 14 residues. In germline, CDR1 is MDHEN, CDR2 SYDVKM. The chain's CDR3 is CASSVVYRDEKLFF. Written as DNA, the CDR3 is TGTGCCAGCAGTGTGGTGTACAGAGACGAAAAACTGTTTTTT.

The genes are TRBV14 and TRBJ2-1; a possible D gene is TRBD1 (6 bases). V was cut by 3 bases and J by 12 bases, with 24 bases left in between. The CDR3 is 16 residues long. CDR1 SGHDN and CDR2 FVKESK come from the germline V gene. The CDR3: CASSHPTGTPEAGQFF. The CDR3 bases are TGTGCCAGCAGCCATCCCACAGGGACGCCTGAAGCAGGGCAGTTCTTC.

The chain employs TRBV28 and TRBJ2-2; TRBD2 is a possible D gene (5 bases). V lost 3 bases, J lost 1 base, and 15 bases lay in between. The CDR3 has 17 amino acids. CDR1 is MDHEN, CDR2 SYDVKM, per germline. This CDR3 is CASSFSWGAENTGELFF. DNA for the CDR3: TGTGCCAGCAGTTTTAGTTGGGGAGCGGAGAACACCGGGGAGCTGTTTTTT.